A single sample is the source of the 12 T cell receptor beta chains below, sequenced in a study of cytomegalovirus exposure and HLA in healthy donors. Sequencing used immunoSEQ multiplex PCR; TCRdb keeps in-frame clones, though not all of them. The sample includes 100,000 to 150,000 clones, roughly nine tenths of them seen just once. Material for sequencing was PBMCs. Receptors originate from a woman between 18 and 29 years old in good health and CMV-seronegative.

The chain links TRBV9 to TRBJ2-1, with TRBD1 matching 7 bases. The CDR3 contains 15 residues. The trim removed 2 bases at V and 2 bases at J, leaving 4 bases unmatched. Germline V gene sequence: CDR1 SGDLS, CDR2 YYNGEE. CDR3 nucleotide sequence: TGTGCCAGCAGCGTCGGGACAGCTACCTACAATGAGCAGTTCTTC. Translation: CASSVGTATYNEQFF.

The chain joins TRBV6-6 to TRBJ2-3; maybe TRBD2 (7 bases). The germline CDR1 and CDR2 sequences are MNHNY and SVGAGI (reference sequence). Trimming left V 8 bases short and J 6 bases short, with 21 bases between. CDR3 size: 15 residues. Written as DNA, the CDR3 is TGTGCCAGCGCCCCCGTGGGGGGGCGCGGGGATACGCAGTATTTT. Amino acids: CASAPVGGRGDTQYF.

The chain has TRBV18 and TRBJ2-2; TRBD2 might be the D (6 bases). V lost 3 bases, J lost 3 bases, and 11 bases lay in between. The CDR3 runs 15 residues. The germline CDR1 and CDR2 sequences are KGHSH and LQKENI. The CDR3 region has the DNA TGTGCCAGCTCACCCCGGAGGGCTGACACCGGGGAGCTGTTTTTT. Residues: CASSPRRADTGELFF.

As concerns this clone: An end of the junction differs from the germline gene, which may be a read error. CDR3 loop: CASSLSGGVYEQYF. The CDR3 DNA reads as TGTGCTAGCAGCCTGTCCGGGGGAGTCTACGAGCAGTACTTC. The V gene is TRBV7-7, the J gene TRBJ2-7; D possibly corresponds to TRBD2 (6 bases). Germline CDR1 SSHAT, CDR2 FNYEAQ (reference sequence). This CDR3 comprises 14 residues.

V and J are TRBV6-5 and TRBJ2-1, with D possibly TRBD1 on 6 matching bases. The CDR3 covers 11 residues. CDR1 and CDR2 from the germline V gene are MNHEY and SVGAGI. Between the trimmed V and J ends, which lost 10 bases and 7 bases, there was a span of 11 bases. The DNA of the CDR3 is TGTGCCACCACAGGGCGGAATGAGCAGTTCTTC. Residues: CATTGRNEQFF.

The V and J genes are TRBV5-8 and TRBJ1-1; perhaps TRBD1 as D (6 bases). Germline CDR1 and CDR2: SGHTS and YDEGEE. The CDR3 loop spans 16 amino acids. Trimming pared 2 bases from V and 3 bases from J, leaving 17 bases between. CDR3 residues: CASSFRGAWRDTEAFF. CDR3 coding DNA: TGTGCCAGCAGCTTCCGGGGGGCTTGGAGGGACACTGAAGCTTTCTTT.

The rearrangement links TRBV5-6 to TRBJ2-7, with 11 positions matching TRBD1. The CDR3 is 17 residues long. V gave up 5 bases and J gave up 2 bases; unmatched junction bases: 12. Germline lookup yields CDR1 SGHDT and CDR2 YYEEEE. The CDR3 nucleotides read TGTGCCAGCAGATCTCCTCCAGGGACAGGGGGGACCTACGAGCAGTACTTC. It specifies CASRSPPGTGGTYEQYF.

The CDR3 is CASRVRQGATNTEAFF. In DNA form, the CDR3 reads TGTGCCAGTAGAGTAAGACAGGGGGCGACTAACACTGAAGCTTTCTTT. The V and J genes are TRBV19 and TRBJ1-1; TRBD1 matches at 10 bases. The CDR3 length is 16 residues. Per germline, CDR1 LNHDA and CDR2 SQIVND (reference sequence). J was trimmed by 2 bases and V by 6 bases; bases with no gene match: 9. Full variable domain (outside the CDR3, taken from reference TRBV19 and TRBJ1-1): DGGITQSPKYLFRKEGQNVTLSCEQNLNHDAMYWYRQDPGQGLRLIYYSQIVNDFQKGDIAEGYSVSREKKESFPLTVTSAQKNPTAFYLCASRVRQGATNTEAFFGQGTRLTVV.

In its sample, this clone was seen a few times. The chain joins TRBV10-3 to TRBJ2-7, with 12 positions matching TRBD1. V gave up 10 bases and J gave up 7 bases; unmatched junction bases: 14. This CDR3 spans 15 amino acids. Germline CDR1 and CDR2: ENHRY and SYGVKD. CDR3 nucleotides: TGTGCCACCTCTCTGGGGGACAGGGGGCAGTGGGAGCAGTACTTC. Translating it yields CATSLGDRGQWEQYF.

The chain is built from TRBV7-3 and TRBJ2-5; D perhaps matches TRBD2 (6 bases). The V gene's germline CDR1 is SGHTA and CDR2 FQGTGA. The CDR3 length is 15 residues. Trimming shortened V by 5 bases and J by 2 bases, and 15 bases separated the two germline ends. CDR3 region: CASSPGVTEQETQYF. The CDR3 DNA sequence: TGTGCCAGCAGCCCGGGGGTGACAGAACAAGAGACCCAGTACTTC.

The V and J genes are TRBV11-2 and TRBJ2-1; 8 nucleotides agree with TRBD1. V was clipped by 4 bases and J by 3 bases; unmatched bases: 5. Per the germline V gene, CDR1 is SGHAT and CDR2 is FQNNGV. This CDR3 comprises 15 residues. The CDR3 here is CASSWRTGYYNEQFF. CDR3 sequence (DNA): TGTGCCAGCAGCTGGAGGACAGGGTACTACAATGAGCAGTTCTTC.

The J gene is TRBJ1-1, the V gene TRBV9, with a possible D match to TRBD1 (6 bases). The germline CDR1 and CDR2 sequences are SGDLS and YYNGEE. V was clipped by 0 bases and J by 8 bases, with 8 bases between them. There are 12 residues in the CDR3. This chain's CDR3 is CASSVGGPEAFF. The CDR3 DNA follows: TGTGCCAGCAGCGTAGGGGGGCCCGAAGCTTTCTTT.